These 13 T cell receptor beta chains were all obtained from the same sample, sequenced in a study of OX40 agonist ivuxolimab in advanced cancers. Generated by immunoSEQ multiplex PCR, the TCRdb table keeps only in-frame clones and is missing some. Of around 140,000 clones in the sample, 85% to 95% were seen once. The sample in question was CD4+ or CD8+ T cells sorted from blood, obtained in a trial of the OX40 agonist ivuxolimab. These receptors were obtained from an adult with an advanced solid tumor such as melanoma, head and neck, liver or kidney cancer.

This rearrangement joins TRBV5-1 to TRBJ1-1; possible D gene TRBD1, 5 bases. The V end was cut by 7 bases, the J end by 0 bases, with 13 bases between. The CDR3 length is 14 residues. Looked up from germline, CDR1 is SGHRS and CDR2 is YFSETQ. This CDR3 is CASSMGRLNTEAFF. CDR3 in DNA: TGCGCCAGCTCAATGGGACGGTTGAACACTGAAGCTTTCTTT. Looking up the rest from reference TRBV5-1 and TRBJ1-1 gives the full variable domain: KAGVTQTPRYLIKTRGQQVTLSCSPISGHRSVSWYQQTPGQGLQFLFEYFSETQRNKGNFPGRFSGRQFSNSRSEMNVSTLELGDSALYLCASSMGRLNTEAFFGQGTRLTVV.

The rearrangement uses TRBV2 and TRBJ2-2; TRBD2 is a possible D gene (6 bases). The CDR3 loop spans 15 amino acids. The V end was cut by 6 bases, the J end by 1 base, with 12 bases between. Germline loops: CDR1 SNHLY, CDR2 FYNNEI. The chain's CDR3 is CASRPGRLNTGELFF. As DNA, the CDR3 is TGTGCCAGCAGGCCGGGGAGGCTGAACACCGGGGAGCTGTTTTTT.

This sequence joins TRBV7-9 and TRBJ2-3, with 9 positions matching TRBD2. The V gene end was trimmed by 4 bases and the J gene end by 4 bases; junction bases not matched to a gene: 15. The CDR3 is 18 amino acids. Germline CDR1 is SEHNR and CDR2 is FQNEAQ (reference sequence). CDR3 sequence reads: CASSSRPGGSGGPDTQYF. The CDR3 DNA follows: TGTGCCAGCAGCTCCCGCCCGGGGGGTAGCGGGGGACCAGATACGCAGTATTTT.

The V gene is TRBV28, the J gene TRBJ2-3; D assignment may be TRBD1 or TRBD2 (5 bases each). The CDR3 has 13 amino acids. Germline V gene lookup returns CDR1 MDHEN and CDR2 SYDVKM. The V gene lost 8 bases and the J gene lost 2 bases, with 11 bases spanning the gap. Written as DNA, the CDR3 is TGTGCCAGCTTCGTGGGGGACACAGATACGCAGTATTTT. Amino acids: CASFVGDTDTQYF.

The chain recombines TRBV11-2 with TRBJ2-6, with TRBD1 identical over 9 bases. The CDR3 totals 18 residues. Germline loops: CDR1 SGHAT, CDR2 FQNNGV. Trimming took 3 bases from V and 2 from J; bases not matched to a gene: 8. The CDR3: CASSFIPGQGTGANVLTF. The CDR3, as DNA: TGTGCCAGCAGCTTTATTCCGGGACAGGGTACTGGGGCCAACGTCCTGACTTTC.

The V gene is TRBV7-8, the J gene TRBJ1-3; no clear D gene. The germline V gene has CDR1 SGHVS and CDR2 FQNEAQ. The CDR3 has 16 amino acids. Trimming left V 5 bases short and J 1 base short, with 15 bases between. The CDR3 region has the DNA TGTGCCAGCAGCCCAATTCGGACGGATTCTGGAAACACCATATATTTT. It encodes CASSPIRTDSGNTIYF.

V usage is TRBV29-1 and J usage is TRBJ2-1; 11 bases are a match to TRBD1. The CDR3 length is 14 residues. V shed 6 bases and J 1 base; nucleotides not matched to a gene: 2. Germline CDR1 reads SQVTM; CDR2 reads ANQGSEA. CDR3 coding DNA: TGCAGCGTCAGGGACAGGGGGTCCTACAATGAGCAGTTCTTC. Its protein product is CSVRDRGSYNEQFF.

A single count supports this clone. V gene TRBV7-2 combines with J gene TRBJ1-2; 10 bases are a match to TRBD1. The CDR3 contains 15 residues. Germline assignment: CDR1 SGHTA and CDR2 FQGNSA. V shed 5 bases and J 4 bases; nucleotides not matched to a gene: 7. In DNA, the CDR3 is TGTGCCAGCAGCCCCGGGACAGGGGTCCCCTATGGCTACACCTTC. Its protein product is CASSPGTGVPYGYTF.

The V gene is TRBV7-9, the J gene TRBJ2-7, with D possibly being TRBD1 (6 bases). The length of the CDR3 is 14 residues. V dropped 8 bases and J dropped 4 bases, with 18 bases sitting between them. Germline V CDR1 and CDR2: SEHNR, FQNEAQ (reference sequence). The DNA of the CDR3 is TGTGCCAGCCGCGATACAGGGCGTGGGTACGAGCAGTACTTC. It is translated as CASRDTGRGYEQYF.

The V call is TRBV10-1, the J call TRBJ1-4; D is unclear. This CDR3 contains 13 residues. The ends were cut back, 8 bases at V and 7 bases at J, with 14 bases in the middle. Germline-derived CDR1 and CDR2 are WNHNN and SYGVQD (reference sequence). CDR3 in amino acids: CASPQGIGEKLFF. The CDR3 DNA is TGCGCCAGCCCACAAGGAATTGGTGAAAAACTGTTTTTT.

The chain links TRBV4-3 to TRBJ2-1; tentatively, D is TRBD2 (5 bases). CDR1 and CDR2 from the germline V gene are LGHNA and YSLEER. The CDR3 sequence is 16 residues long. Trimming removed 4 bases from V and 4 bases from J, with 17 bases in between. The CDR3 sequence is CASSRISGIPYNEQFF. The CDR3 DNA follows: TGCGCCAGCAGCCGGATCTCCGGGATCCCTTACAATGAGCAGTTCTTC.

The chain links TRBV28 to TRBJ2-7; the D is unclear. Trimming removed 1 base at V and 3 bases at J, with 1 base between. The CDR3 has 11 residues. Germline CDR1 MDHEN, CDR2 SYDVKM. CDR3 sequence: CASSLFYEQYF. The CDR3 region has the DNA TGTGCCAGCAGTTTATTCTACGAGCAGTACTTC.

Only one count was recorded for this clone. The rearrangement links TRBV2 to TRBJ1-2; unclear D gene. The CDR3 loop spans 13 amino acids. The germline CDR1 and CDR2 sequences are SNHLY and FYNNEI. Between the trimmed V and J ends, which lost 6 bases and 4 bases, there was a span of 12 bases. The chain's CDR3 is CASRGSSGYGYTF. CDR3 DNA: TGTGCCAGCAGAGGGTCCTCTGGCTATGGCTACACCTTC.